This T cell receptor (beta chain) was identified in a study of T-cell memory formation after mild COVID-19 (dated by TCRdb to the early 2020s). Turning to the overall study: TCR sequence clusters from the two donors were largely donor specific. In two donors, T-cell clones that expanded and contracted after mild COVID-19 were followed by sequencing TCRalpha and TCRbeta repertoires longitudinally. Two young, previously healthy adult volunteers, one female and one male, were included in the cohort. The paper's findings and limits, for the study overall: Only two mild cases were covered by the study, and larger cohorts that include severe cases with pre-infection samples were considered necessary. SARS-CoV-2 specificity was not confirmed for the second-wave clones peaking on day 37. Clones that contracted from day 15 to 85 showed balanced CD4/CD8 phenotypes, whereas a second wave of clones that expanded from day 15 to 37 leaned towards CD4+. Some responding clones were detected in pre-infection memory, suggesting pre-existing cross-reactive memory T cells joined the SARS-CoV-2 response. Contracting CD4+ clones turned up mainly in the CM and EM memory subsets, whereas EMRA was where CD8+ clones were enriched.

PBMCs were isolated by Ficoll-Paque density gradient centrifugation. V loses 4 bases of germline sequence and J loses 0 bases, and the interval between the two ends is 19 bases. CDR1 LGHDT and CDR2 YNNKEL are derived from the germline V gene (reference sequence). The CDR3 runs 18 residues from the cysteine to the phenylalanine. The only DNA kept is the CDR3, 54 bases in frame from the first base. Sequencing took place on an Illumina NovaSeq 6000. TCRalpha and TCRbeta cDNA libraries were constructed by 5'RACE with constant-segment primers, with sample barcodes and unique molecular identifiers being introduced. RNA was extracted from every sample with Trizol reagent. Library amplification was performed in two PCR steps, and a second sample barcode and Illumina TruSeq adapters were introduced in the second step. Sequencing of the libraries was done on an Illumina NovaSeq, producing 2 x 150 bp paired-end reads. As for the authors' bioinformatics: With migec v1.2.7, reads were demultiplexed and then collapsed into UMI-guided consensus sequences. Using mixcr v2.1.11, the UMI consensuses were aligned to TRA and TRB V and J templates and assembled into clonotypes. A clonotype was counted as expanded or contracted only when both edgeR and NoisET called the clonotype significant, with the noise models trained on biological replicates. For edgeR calls, a false discovery rate-adjusted p below 0.01 and a log2 fold-change threshold of 1 were applied. PCA with hierarchical clustering of max-normalized trajectories of the 1000 most abundant clonotypes was used as exploratory dynamics analysis. Separately sequenced CD4+ and CD8+ repertoires were used to assign the CD4 or CD8 phenotype of responding clones. In TCRdb, the public reads were trimmed at Q25 with fastp and aligned with MiXCR, with productive beta chains retained. Rows merge per CDR3 protein into single entries with the most common DNA and genes. For this entry, the V and J calls and clone size follow TCRdb and not the study's own pipeline. The sample table contains about 120,000 distinct CDR3 sequences; only one count was recorded for 15% to 20% of them. The ten largest clones represent about 15% of the sample.

In regard to this clonotype: There is no known antigen for this receptor. There are no base qualities to consult, and no much larger clone falls within one base.

The TCR sequence derives from an adult woman who had mild COVID-19 (a few samples of this study predate the infection). The sample titles of this study are shuffled in the database, so cell type and time point are left out; the donor was told from shared clones. The chain is assembled from TRBV3-1 and TRBJ1-3, with no D gene named confidently. The sequenced sample was PBMCs or a T cell subset sorted from them (not recorded which). The CDR3 region reads CASSPRRRASNSGNTIYF. The DNA reads TGTGCCAGCAGCCCCCGGCGAAGAGCTAGTAACTCTGGAAACACCATATATTTT.